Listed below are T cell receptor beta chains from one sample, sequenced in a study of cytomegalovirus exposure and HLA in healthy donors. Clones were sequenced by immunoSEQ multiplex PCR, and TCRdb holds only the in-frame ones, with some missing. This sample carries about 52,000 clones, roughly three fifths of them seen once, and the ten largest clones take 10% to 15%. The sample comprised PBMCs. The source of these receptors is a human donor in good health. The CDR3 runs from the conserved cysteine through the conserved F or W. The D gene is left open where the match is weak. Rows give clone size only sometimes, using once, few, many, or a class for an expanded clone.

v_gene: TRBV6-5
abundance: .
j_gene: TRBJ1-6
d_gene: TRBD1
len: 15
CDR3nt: TGTGCCAGCAGCCCTGTGGACAGGGTCCATTCACCCCTCCACTTT
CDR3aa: CASSPVDRVHSPLHF

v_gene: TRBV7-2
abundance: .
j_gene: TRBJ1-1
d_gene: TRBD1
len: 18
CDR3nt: TGTGCCAGCAGCCCTGGTTGGGGACAGGGGTTTGATAACACTGAAGCTTTCTTT
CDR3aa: CASSPGWGQGFDNTEAFF

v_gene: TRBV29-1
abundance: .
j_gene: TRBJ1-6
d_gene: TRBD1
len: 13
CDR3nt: TGCAGCGTTGCTGACAGGGCAAGTTCACCCCTCCACTTT
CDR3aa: CSVADRASSPLHF

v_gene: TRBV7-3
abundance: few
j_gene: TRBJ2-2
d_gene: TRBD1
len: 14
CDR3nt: TGTGCCAGCAGCTCTCTACAGGGGTCCGGGGAGCTGTTTTTT
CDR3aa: CASSSLQGSGELFF

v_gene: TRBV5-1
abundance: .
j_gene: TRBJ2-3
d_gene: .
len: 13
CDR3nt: TGCGCCAGCAGCAACACAGGGTGGGATACGCAGTATTTT
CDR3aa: CASSNTGWDTQYF

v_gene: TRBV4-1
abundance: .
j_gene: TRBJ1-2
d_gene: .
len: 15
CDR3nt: TGCGCCAGCAGCCCCGATCAGAGGGTGGCCTATGGCTACACCTTC
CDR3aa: CASSPDQRVAYGYTF

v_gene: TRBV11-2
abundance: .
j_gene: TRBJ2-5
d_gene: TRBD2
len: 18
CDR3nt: TGTGCCAGCAGCTTTGGACTAGCGGGGGCCTGGTACCAAGAGACCCAGTACTTC
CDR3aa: CASSFGLAGAWYQETQYF

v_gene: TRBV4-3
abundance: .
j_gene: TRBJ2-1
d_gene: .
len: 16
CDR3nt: TGCGCCAGCAGCCAAGATCTGGGGCAGGGGACGAATGAGCAGTTCTTC
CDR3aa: CASSQDLGQGTNEQFF

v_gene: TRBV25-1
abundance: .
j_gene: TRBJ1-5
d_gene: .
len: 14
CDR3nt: TGTGCCAGCAGTGGAGGCGGGAACAATCAGCCCCAGCATTTT
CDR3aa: CASSGGGNNQPQHF

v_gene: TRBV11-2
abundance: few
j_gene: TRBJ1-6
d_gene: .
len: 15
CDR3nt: TGTGCCAGCAGCCTAAGGGGGGGTGGTAGGGGGCCCCTCCACTTT
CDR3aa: CASSLRGGGRGPLHF

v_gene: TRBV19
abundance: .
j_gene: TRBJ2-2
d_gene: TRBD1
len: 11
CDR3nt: TGTGCCAGCCCAGGGGGCGGGGAGCTGTTTTTT
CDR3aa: CASPGGGELFF

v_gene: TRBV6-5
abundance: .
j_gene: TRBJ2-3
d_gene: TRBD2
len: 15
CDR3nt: TGTGCCAGCAGGATAGCGGGGGGTAGCACAGATACGCAGTATTTT
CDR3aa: CASRIAGGSTDTQYF

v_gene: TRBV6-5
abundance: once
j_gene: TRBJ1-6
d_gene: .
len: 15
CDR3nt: TGTGCCAGCAGTTACTCGGCAGGGCTGGATTCACCCCTCCACTTT
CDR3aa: CASSYSAGLDSPLHF

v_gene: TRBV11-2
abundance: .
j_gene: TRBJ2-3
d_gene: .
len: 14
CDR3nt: TGTGCCAGCAGCTTAGCGGGGGTTCCAGATACGCAGTATTTT
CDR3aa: CASSLAGVPDTQYF

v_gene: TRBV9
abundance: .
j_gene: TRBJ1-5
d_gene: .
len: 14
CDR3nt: TGTGCCAGCAGTTCTCGTCAGTCAGGTCAGCCCCAGCATTTT
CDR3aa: CASSSRQSGQPQHF

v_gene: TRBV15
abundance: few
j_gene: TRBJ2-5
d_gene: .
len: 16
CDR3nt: TGTGCCACCAGCAGGGTCGGGGGGCTCATTTCAGAGACCCAGTACTTC
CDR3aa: CATSRVGGLISETQYF

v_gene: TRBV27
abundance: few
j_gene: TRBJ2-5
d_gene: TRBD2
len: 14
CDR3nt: TGTGCCAGCAGGTCGCGGGGGGCAGGAGAGACCCAGTACTTC
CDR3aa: CASRSRGAGETQYF

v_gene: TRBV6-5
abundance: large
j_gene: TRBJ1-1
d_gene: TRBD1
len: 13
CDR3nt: TGTGCCAGCAACAAACAGGGGAGTACTGAAGCTTTCTTT
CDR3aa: CASNKQGSTEAFF

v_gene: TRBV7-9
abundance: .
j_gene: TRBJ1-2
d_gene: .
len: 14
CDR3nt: TGTTCCAGTAGCTTTTTGGGGCAGACCTATGGCTACACCTTC
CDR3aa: CSSSFLGQTYGYTF

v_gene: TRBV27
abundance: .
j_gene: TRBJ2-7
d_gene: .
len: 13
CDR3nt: TGTGCCAGCAGTACACCACCCCGCTACGAGCAGTACTTC
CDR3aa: CASSTPPRYEQYF

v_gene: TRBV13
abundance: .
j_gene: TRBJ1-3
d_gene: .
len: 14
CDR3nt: TGTGCCAGCAGCTTAGAGGGAGACGGAAACACCATATATTTT
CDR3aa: CASSLEGDGNTIYF

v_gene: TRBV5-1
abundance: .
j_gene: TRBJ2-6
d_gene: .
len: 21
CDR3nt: TGCGCCAGCAGCTTGTGGGGGGACGGGGCGGTAACATCCTCTGGGGCCAACGTCCTGACTTTC
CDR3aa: CASSLWGDGAVTSSGANVLTF

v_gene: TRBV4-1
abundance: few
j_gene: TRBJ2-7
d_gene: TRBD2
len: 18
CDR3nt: TGCGCCAGCAGCCAAGAGGGGCGACTGGTAGCGGGAGTCTACGAGCAGTACTTC
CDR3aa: CASSQEGRLVAGVYEQYF

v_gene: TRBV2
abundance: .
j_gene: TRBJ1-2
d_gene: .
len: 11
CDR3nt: TGTGCCGTATCTGCTAACTATGGCTACACCTTC
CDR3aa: CAVSANYGYTF

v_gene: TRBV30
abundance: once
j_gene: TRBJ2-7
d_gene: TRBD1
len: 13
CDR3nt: TGTGCCACCACGGGACAGGTCTCCTACGAGCAGTACTTC
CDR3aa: CATTGQVSYEQYF

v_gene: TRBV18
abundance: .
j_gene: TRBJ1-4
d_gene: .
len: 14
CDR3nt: TGTGCCAGCTCACCCGGGACACTAGTTGAAAAACTGTTTTTT
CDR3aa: CASSPGTLVEKLFF

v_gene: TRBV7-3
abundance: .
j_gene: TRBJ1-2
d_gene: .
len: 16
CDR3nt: TGTGCCAGCAGCCCCCTCATTCGCGAAGCTAACTATGGCTACCCCTTC
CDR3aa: CASSPLIREANYGYPF

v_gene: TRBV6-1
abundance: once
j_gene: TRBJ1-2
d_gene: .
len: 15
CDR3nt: TGTGCCAGCAGTGTTCAAGAGGGGGTCACCTATGGCTACACCTTC
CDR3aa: CASSVQEGVTYGYTF

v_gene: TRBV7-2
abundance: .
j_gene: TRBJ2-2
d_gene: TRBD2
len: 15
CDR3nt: TGTGCCAGCAGCTTAGGTACTAGCGGCCCCGGGGGGCTGTTTTTT
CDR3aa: CASSLGTSGPGGLFF

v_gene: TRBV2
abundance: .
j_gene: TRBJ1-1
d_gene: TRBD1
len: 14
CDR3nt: TGTGCCAGCACCCGGACAGGGCAGAACACTGAAGCTTTCTTT
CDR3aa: CASTRTGQNTEAFF

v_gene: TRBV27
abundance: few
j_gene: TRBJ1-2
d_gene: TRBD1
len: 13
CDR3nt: TGTGCCAGCAGCAGACAGGGGGGCTATGGCTACACCTTC
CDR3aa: CASSRQGGYGYTF

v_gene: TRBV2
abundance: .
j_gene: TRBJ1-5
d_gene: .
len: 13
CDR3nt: TGTGCCAGCAGTGATTCCGGCAATCAGCCCCAGCATTTT
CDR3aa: CASSDSGNQPQHF